Listed here is a single T cell receptor beta chain. This sample was included in a study of blood T cell repertoires in COVID-19. About the study: T cells, B-cell-depleted T cells, or PBMCs provided the cDNA or gDNA that served as material.

The CDR3 spans 14 residues. Between the trimmed V and J ends, which lost 0 bases and 4 bases, there was a span of 9 bases. Germline V gene sequence: CDR1 SGHNT, CDR2 YYREEE (reference sequence). Sequencing used immunoSEQ multiplex PCR; TCRdb keeps in-frame clones, though not all of them. The table includes tens of thousands of clones, more than 85% detected once. The source material was peripheral blood. The V call is TRBV5-4, the J call TRBJ2-3; D might be TRBD1 (5 bases). The receptor comes from a man older than 75 in a cohort sampled during active COVID-19. The CDR3 coding sequence is TGTGCCAGCAGCTTGGATACAGGTCCAGATACGCAGTATTTT. Amino acids: CASSLDTGPDTQYF.